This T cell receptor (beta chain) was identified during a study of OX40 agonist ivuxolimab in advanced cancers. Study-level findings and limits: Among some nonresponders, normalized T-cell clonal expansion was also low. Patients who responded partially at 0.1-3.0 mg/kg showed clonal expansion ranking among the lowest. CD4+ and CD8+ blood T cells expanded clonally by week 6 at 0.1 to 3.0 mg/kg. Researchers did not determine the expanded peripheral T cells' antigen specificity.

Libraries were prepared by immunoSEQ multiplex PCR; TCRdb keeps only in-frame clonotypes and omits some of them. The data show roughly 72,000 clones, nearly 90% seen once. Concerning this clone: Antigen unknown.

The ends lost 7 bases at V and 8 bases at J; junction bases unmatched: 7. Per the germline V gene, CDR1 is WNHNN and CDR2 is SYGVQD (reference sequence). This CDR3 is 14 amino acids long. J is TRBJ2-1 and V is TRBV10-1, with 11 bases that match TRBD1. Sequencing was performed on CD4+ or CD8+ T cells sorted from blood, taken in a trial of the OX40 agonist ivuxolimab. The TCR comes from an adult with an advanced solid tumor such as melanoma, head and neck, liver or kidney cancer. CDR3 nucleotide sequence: TGCGCCAGCAAAGGACAGGGGGCTTTGGATGAGCAGTTCTTC. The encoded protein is CASKGQGALDEQFF.